A single sample gave rise to the 22 T cell receptor beta chains below, sequenced in a study of vaccination effects on CD4 cells after COVID-19. Sequenced by immunoSEQ multiplex PCR; TCRdb stores in-frame clones only, minus some. The sample records tens of thousands of clones, about four fifths being singletons. No antigen has been identified for these receptors. Following 10 days of culture, CD4+ T cells were isolated. The sequenced sample was CD4+ T cells from PBMCs cultured without peptide, obtained before COVID-19 vaccination. Source of these receptors: a human donor who received a COVID-19 vaccine.

The rearrangement joins TRBV19 to TRBJ2-3, with a weak D call TRBD1 (6 bases). The CDR3 totals 14 residues. Trimming pared 6 bases from V and 4 bases from J, leaving 14 bases between. Germline CDR1 reads LNHDA; CDR2 reads SQIVND (reference sequence). The CDR3: CASSPRGPPDTQYF. In nucleotides, the CDR3 is TGTGCCAGTAGCCCCAGGGGACCCCCAGATACGCAGTATTTT.

V gene TRBV5-6 combines with J gene TRBJ2-3, with TRBD1 matching over 11 bases. This CDR3 region has 13 residues. Germline V gene data show CDR1 as SGHDT and CDR2 as YYEEEE. Trimming removed 5 bases from V and 8 bases from J; junction bases left unmatched: 4. In nucleotides, the CDR3 is TGTGCCAGCAGGCACGGGACAGGGGGTACGCAGTATTTT. Amino acids: CASRHGTGGTQYF.

Comments on this clone: Germline is not matched at one junction end, which may reflect a read error. The chain employs TRBV3-1 (or the pseudogene TRBV3-2) and TRBJ2-1; a possible D gene is TRBD2 (6 bases). The CDR3 covers 15 residues. Germline lookup yields CDR1 LGHDT and CDR2 YNNKEL (reference sequence). The CDR3 DNA reads as TGTGCCAGCAGCGATGGGACTCTTTCTTACAGTGAGCAGTTCTTC. It yields the protein CASSDGTLSYSEQFF.

This clone is a singleton in its sample. This chain uses TRBV4-1 with TRBJ2-6, with no clear D. The CDR3 loop spans 19 amino acids. V lost 0 bases to trimming and J lost 1 base, with 16 bases between them. Germline CDR1 MGHRA, CDR2 YSYEKL. The CDR3 nucleotides are TGCGCCAGCAGCCAAGATAGATGGCAGGCGCCGTCTGGGGCCAACGTCCTGACTTTC. It translates to CASSQDRWQAPSGANVLTF.

J is TRBJ1-1 and V is TRBV7-9; D unclear. The V and J ends lost 5 bases and 6 bases respectively, with 10 bases between them. CDR1 and CDR2 from the germline V gene are SEHNR and FQNEAQ (reference sequence). The length of the CDR3 is 12 residues. The CDR3 region is CASSPMVAEAFF. In nucleotides, the CDR3 is TGTGCCAGCAGCCCGATGGTGGCTGAAGCTTTCTTT.

This sequence joins TRBV11-2 and TRBJ1-3; D may be TRBD1 (5 bases). CDR1 and CDR2 from the germline V gene are SGHAT and FQNNGV. There are 15 residues in the CDR3. Trimming took 5 bases from V and 0 from J, leaving 11 bases between them. The CDR3 DNA reads TGTGCCAGCAGCAACAGGAGAGACTCTGGAAACACCATATATTTT. As protein: CASSNRRDSGNTIYF.

V and J are TRBV28 and TRBJ2-5; 7 nucleotides agree with TRBD2. In germline, CDR1 is MDHEN, CDR2 SYDVKM. Germline trimming cut 2 bases from V and 3 bases from J; bases unmatched to any gene: 9. There are 16 residues in the CDR3. As DNA, the CDR3 is TGTGCCAGCAGTTTACCCGGGGCGGGAGTGGAAGAGACCCAGTACTTC. Protein sequence: CASSLPGAGVEETQYF. Supplemented by reference TRBV28 and TRBJ2-5, the full variable domain reads DVKVTQSSRYLVKRTGEKVFLECVQDMDHENMFWYRQDPGLGLRLIYFSYDVKMKEKGDIPEGYSVSREKKERFSLILESASTNQTSMYLCASSLPGAGVEETQYFGPGTRLLVL.

Regarding this clone: The junction and the germline gene differ at one end; a read error may be behind it. The chain carries TRBV4-1 and TRBJ2-5, with D uncertain. The CDR3 loop spans 14 amino acids. The germline CDR1 and CDR2 sequences are MGHRA and YSYEKL. The CDR3 sequence: CASSQGRLQGTQYF. The CDR3 region has the DNA TGCGCCAGCAGCCAAGGTAGACTTCAAGGGACCCAGTACTTC.

The chain is built from TRBV20-1 and TRBJ1-6; D unclear. The CDR3 covers 11 residues. Germline CDR1 DFQATT, CDR2 SNEGSKA (reference sequence). V gave up 4 bases and J gave up 5 bases, with 3 bases separating them. For the CDR3, the DNA is TGCAGTGCTACCAATAATTCACCCCTCCACTTT. This translates into CSATNNSPLHF.

The chain carries TRBV9 and TRBJ1-5, with D hard to call. CDR1 and CDR2 (germline): SGDLS, YYNGEE. V was trimmed by 0 bases and J by 4 bases, leaving 5 bases between them. The CDR3 is 13 amino acids. The CDR3 here is CASSVDANQPQHF. In DNA form, the CDR3 reads TGTGCCAGCAGCGTAGATGCGAATCAGCCCCAGCATTTT.

By share, this clone ranks as medium-sized. The V gene is TRBV14, the J gene TRBJ2-7; D perhaps matches TRBD1 (6 bases). The CDR3 spans 15 residues. CDR1 is SGHDN and CDR2 is FVKESK in the germline V gene. Deletions cut 1 base from V and 8 bases from J, with 18 bases between. The CDR3 DNA reads TGTGCCAGCAGCCAAGTCCGCTACCCTAGGGGGAAGCAGTACTTC. It is translated as CASSQVRYPRGKQYF.

As DNA, the CDR3 is TGTGCCAGCAGCCTCAAGACAGGGGGCTCTAACGAGCAGTACTTC. Amino acid sequence: CASSLKTGGSNEQYF. The chain recombines TRBV5-4 with TRBJ2-7, with TRBD1 matching over 10 bases. The CDR3 loop spans 15 amino acids. V gave up 4 bases and J gave up 5 bases; unmatched junction bases: 9. CDR1 and CDR2 from the germline V gene are SGHNT and YYREEE (reference sequence).

This clone was seen a handful of times. The chain is built from TRBV11-2 and TRBJ1-1, with TRBD1 as a possible D gene (6 bases). The V gene lost 5 bases and the J gene lost 1 base, with 11 bases spanning the gap. The germline gives CDR1 SGHAT, CDR2 FQNNGV. The CDR3 runs to 14 residues. The CDR3: CASSEMTGNTEAFF. CDR3 in DNA: TGTGCCAGCAGCGAAATGACAGGGAACACTGAAGCTTTCTTT.

The chain has TRBV6-4 and TRBJ2-6; possible D gene TRBD2, 6 bases. The V gene's germline CDR1 is MRHNA and CDR2 SNTAGT. V was pared by 2 bases and J by 2 bases, with 7 bases between. The CDR3 spans 15 residues. The DNA for the CDR3 is TGTGCCAGCAGTGACGGCGGGACTGGGGCCAACGTCCTGACTTTC. Translating gives CASSDGGTGANVLTF.

The V call is TRBV20-1, the J call TRBJ2-1; no clear D gene. Germline V gene lookup returns CDR1 DFQATT and CDR2 SNEGSKA (reference sequence). The CDR3 contains 10 residues. The germline V and J ends were trimmed by 3 bases and 8 bases, with 5 bases remaining between them. CDR3 protein: CSASVDEQFF. The CDR3 DNA reads TGCAGTGCTAGTGTCGATGAGCAGTTCTTC.

A single count supports this clone. CDR3: CASRPDLRASNQPQHF. The DNA of the CDR3 is TGTGCCAGCAGACCTGATCTGCGGGCTAGCAATCAGCCCCAGCATTTT. This sequence joins TRBV6-2 or TRBV6-3 and TRBJ1-5; no definite D call. With 6 bases removed from V and 0 bases from J, the gap between germline ends came to 15 bases. The V gene's germline CDR1 is MNHEY and CDR2 SVGEGT. CDR3 length: 16 residues.

The chain joins TRBV29-1 to TRBJ2-7; D remains ambiguous. Trimming removed 4 bases at V and 3 bases at J, with 13 bases between. Germline V gives CDR1 SQVTM, CDR2 ANQGSEA. The length of the CDR3 is 13 residues. CDR3 residues: CSVGSSRGYEQYF. In nucleotides, the CDR3 is TGCAGCGTTGGGTCTAGTCGAGGCTACGAGCAGTACTTC.

This rearrangement joins TRBV6-5 to TRBJ1-5; D gene uncertain. Germline V gene sequence: CDR1 MNHEY, CDR2 SVGAGI. CDR3 length equals 13 residues. Deletions cut 5 bases from V and 4 bases from J, with 9 bases between. CDR3 coding DNA: TGTGCCAGCAGTACCCGTAAGAATCAGCCCCAGCATTTT. This translates into CASSTRKNQPQHF.

The V call is TRBV4-1, the J call TRBJ2-7, with 8 nucleotides matching TRBD2. The length of the CDR3 is 15 residues. Trimming took 7 bases from V and 5 from J; bases not matched to a gene: 13. Germline V gene sequence: CDR1 MGHRA, CDR2 YSYEKL. The CDR3 sequence is CASTKTASGRHEQYF. The CDR3 DNA reads as TGCGCCAGCACAAAAACGGCCAGCGGGAGACACGAGCAGTACTTC.

This clone occurred a few times. This chain uses TRBV19 with TRBJ2-1; TRBD2 agrees at 10 bases. Germline V lookup: CDR1 LNHDA, CDR2 SQIVND (reference sequence). The J segment lost 3 bases and the V segment lost 10 bases, leaving 6 bases of the junction unmatched. This CDR3 is built from 14 residues. As DNA, the CDR3 is TGTGCCACCCAAATAGCGGGGGGCTACAATGAGCAGTTCTTC. Its protein product is CATQIAGGYNEQFF. Variable domain in full (rest from reference TRBV19 and TRBJ2-1): DGGITQSPKYLFRKEGQNVTLSCEQNLNHDAMYWYRQDPGQGLRLIYYSQIVNDFQKGDIAEGYSVSREKKESFPLTVTSAQKNPTAFYLCATQIAGGYNEQFFGPGTRLTVL.

The chain links TRBV12-3 or TRBV12-4 to TRBJ2-5; D is uncertain. V lost 1 base, J lost 4 bases, and 7 bases lay in between. This CDR3 contains 13 residues. The CDR3 protein is CASSLGAIETQYF. CDR3 coding DNA: TGTGCCAGCAGTTTAGGGGCCATAGAGACCCAGTACTTC.

The chain couples TRBV19 to TRBJ1-2; weak D call: TRBD1 (5 bases). V was trimmed by 3 bases and J by 4 bases, leaving 9 bases between them. Germline V lookup: CDR1 LNHDA, CDR2 SQIVND (reference sequence). This CDR3 is built from 13 residues. The CDR3 is CASSMGVTYGYTF. CDR3 bases: TGTGCCAGTAGTATGGGGGTCACCTATGGCTACACCTTC.